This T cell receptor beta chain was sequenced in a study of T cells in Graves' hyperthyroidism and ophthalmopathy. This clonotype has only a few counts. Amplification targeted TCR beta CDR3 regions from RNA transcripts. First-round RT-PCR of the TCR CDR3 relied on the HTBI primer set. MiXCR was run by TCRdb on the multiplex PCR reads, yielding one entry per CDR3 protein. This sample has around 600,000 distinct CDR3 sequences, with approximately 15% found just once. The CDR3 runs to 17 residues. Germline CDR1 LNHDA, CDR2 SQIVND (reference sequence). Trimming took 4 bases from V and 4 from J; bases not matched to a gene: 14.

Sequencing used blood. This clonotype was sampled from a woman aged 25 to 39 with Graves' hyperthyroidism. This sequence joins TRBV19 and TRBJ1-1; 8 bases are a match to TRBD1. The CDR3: CASSTADRDVLSTEAFF. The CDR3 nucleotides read TGTGCCAGTAGTACCGCGGACAGGGATGTCTTGAGCACTGAAGCTTTCTTT.